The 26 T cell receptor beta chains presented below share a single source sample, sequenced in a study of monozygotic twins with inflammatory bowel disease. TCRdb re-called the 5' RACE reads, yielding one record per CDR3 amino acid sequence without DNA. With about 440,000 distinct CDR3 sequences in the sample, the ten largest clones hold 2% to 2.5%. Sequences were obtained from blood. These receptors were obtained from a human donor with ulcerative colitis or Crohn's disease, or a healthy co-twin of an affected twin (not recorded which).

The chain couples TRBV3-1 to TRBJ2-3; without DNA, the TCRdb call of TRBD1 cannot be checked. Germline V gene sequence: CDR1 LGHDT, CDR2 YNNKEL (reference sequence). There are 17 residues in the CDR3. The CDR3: CASSQAPLTSSADTQYF.

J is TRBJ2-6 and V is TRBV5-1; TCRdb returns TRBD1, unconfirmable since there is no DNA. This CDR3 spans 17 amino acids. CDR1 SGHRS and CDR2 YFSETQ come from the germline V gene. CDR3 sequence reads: CASSLESGVSGANVLTF.

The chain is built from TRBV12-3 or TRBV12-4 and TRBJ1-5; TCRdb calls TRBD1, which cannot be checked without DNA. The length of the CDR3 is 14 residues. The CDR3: CASSLTVWGQPQHF.

The chain's CDR3 is CASSLEGISNQPQHF. This chain uses TRBV11-2 with TRBJ1-5. This CDR3 has 15 amino acids. Germline loops: CDR1 SGHAT, CDR2 FQNNGV.

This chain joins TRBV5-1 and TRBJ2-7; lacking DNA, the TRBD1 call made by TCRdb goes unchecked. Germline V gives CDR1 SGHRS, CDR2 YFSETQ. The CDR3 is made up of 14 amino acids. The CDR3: CASSLGGVDYEQYF.

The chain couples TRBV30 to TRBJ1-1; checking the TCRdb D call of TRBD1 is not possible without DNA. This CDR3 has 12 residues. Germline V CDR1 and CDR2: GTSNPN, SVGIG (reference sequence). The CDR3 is CAWSVGDTEAFF. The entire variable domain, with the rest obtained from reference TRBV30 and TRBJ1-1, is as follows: SQTIHQWPATLVQPVGSPLSLECTVEGTSNPNLYWYRQAAGRGLQLLFYSVGIGQISSEVPQNLSASRPQDRQFILSSKKLLLSDSGFYLCAWSVGDTEAFFGQGTRLTVV.

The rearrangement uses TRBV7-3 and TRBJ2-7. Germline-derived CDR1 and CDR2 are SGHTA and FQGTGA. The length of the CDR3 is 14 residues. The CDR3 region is CASSPTRGSYEQYF. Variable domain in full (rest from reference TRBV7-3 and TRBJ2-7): GAGVSQTPSNKVTEKGKYVELRCDPISGHTALYWYRQSLGQGPEFLIYFQGTGAADDSGLPNDRFFAVRPEGSVSTLKIQRTERGDSAVYLCASSPTRGSYEQYFGPGTRLTVT.

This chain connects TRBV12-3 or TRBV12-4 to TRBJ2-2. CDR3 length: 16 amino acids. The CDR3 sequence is CASSLSRTANTGELFF.

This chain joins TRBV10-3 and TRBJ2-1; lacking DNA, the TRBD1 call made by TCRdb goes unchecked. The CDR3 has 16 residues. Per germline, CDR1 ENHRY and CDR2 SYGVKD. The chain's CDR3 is CAISEEGTPPYNEQFF.

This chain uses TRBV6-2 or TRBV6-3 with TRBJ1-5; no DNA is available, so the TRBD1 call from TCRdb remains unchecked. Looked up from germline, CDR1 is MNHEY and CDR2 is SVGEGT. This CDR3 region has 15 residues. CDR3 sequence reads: CASTQGGAIGQPQHF.

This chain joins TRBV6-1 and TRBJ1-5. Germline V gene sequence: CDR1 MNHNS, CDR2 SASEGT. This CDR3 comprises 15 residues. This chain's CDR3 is CASSPIGNSNQPQHF.

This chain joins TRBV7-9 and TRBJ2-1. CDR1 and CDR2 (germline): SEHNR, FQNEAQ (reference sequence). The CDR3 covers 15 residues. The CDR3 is CASSLTLADYNEQFF.

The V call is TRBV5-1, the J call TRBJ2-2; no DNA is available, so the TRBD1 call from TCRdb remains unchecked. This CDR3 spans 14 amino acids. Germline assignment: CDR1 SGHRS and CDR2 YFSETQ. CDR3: CASSPGTDTGELFF.

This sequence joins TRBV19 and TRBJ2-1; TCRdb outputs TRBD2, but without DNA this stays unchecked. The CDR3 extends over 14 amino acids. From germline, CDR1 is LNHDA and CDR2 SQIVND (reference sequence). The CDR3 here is CASSIGGLVYEQFF.

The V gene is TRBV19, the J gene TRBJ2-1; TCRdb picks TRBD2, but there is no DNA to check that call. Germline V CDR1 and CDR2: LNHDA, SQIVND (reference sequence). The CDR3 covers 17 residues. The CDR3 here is CASSGTSGARRYNEQFF.

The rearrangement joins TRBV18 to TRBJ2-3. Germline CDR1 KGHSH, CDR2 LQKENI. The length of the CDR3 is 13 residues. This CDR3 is CASSPPIENTQYF.

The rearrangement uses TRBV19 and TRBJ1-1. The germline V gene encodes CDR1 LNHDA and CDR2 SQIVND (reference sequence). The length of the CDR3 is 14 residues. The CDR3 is CASSIASSNTEAFF.

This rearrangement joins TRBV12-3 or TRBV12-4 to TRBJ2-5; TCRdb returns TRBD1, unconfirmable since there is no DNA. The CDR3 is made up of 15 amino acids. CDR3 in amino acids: CASSFTGRTPETQYF.

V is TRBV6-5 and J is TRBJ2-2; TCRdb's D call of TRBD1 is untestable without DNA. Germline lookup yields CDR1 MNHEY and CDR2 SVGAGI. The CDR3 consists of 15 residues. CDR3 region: CASSPPTGEGGELFF.

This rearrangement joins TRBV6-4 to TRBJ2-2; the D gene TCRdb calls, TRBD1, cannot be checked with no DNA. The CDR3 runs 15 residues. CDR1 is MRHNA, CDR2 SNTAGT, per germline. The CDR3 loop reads CASSVGAGNTGELFF.

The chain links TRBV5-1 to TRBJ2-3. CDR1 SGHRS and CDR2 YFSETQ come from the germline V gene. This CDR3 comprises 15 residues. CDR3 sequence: CASSLNQQVTDTQYF.

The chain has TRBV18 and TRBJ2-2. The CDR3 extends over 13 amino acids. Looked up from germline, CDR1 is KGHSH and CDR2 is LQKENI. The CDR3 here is CASSPVSTGELFF.

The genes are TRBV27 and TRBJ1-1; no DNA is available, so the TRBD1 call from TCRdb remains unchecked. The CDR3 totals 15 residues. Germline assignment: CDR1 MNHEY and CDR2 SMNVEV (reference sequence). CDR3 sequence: CASSLSSRVNTEAFF.

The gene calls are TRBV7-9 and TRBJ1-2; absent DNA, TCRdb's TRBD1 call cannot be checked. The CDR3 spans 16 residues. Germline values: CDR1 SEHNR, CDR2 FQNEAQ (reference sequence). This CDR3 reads CASSLVAAGTGYGYTF.

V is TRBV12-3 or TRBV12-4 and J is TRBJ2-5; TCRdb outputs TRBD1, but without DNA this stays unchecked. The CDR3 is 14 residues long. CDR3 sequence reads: CASSLRGKGETQYF.

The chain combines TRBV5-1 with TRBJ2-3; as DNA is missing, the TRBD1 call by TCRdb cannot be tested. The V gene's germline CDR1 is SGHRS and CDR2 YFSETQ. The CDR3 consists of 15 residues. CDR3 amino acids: CASSLWQGDSDTQYF. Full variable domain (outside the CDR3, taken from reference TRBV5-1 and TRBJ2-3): KAGVTQTPRYLIKTRGQQVTLSCSPISGHRSVSWYQQTPGQGLQFLFEYFSETQRNKGNFPGRFSGRQFSNSRSEMNVSTLELGDSALYLCASSLWQGDSDTQYFGPGTRLTVL.